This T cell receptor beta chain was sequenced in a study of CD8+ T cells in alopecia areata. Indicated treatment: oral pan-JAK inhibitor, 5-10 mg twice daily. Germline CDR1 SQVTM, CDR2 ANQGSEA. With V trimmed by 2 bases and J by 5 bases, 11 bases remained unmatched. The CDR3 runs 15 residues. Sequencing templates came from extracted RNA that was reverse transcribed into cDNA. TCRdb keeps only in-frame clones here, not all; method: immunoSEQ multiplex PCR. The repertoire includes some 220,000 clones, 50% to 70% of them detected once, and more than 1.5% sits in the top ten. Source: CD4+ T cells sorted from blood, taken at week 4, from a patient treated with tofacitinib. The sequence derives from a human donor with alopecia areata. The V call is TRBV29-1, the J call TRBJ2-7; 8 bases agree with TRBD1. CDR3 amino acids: CSVETLLTGVNEQYF. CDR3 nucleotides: TGCAGCGTTGAAACCCTATTGACAGGGGTCAACGAGCAGTACTTC.